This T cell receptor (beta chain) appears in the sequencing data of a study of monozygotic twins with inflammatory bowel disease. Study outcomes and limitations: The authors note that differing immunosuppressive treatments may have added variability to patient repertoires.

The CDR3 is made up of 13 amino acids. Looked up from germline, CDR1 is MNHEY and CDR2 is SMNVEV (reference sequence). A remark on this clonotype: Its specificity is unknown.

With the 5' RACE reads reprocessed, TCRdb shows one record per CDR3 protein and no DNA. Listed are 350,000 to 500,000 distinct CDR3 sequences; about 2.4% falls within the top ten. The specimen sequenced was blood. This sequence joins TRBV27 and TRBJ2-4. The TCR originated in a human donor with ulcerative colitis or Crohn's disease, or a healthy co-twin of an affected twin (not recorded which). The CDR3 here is CASNGRNRNIQYF.